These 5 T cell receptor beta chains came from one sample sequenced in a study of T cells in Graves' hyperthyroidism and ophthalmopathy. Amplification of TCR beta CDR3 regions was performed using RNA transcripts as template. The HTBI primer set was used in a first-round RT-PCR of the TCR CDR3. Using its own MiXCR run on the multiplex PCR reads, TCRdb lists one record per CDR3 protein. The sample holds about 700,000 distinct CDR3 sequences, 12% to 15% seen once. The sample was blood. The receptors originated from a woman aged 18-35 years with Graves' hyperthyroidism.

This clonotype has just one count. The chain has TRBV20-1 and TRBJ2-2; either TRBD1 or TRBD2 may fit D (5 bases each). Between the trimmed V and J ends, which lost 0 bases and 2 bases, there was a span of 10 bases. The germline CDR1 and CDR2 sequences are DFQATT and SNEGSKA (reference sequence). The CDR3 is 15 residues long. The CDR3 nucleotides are TGCAGTGCTAGAGATGAGGGGCCCAACACCGGGGAGCTGTTTTTT. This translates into CSARDEGPNTGELFF.

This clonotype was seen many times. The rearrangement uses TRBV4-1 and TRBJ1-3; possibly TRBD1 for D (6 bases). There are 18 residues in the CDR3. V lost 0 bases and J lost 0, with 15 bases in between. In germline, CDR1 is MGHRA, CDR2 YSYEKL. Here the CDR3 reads CASSQDNEGDVSGNTIYF. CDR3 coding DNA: TGCGCCAGCAGCCAAGATAATGAGGGGGACGTCTCTGGAAACACCATATATTTT.

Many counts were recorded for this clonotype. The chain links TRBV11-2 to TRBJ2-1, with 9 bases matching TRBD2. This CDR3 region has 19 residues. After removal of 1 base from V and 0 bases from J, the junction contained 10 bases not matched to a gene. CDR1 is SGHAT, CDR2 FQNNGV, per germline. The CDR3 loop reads CASSLVASGEGSSYNEQFF. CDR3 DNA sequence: TGTGCCAGCAGCTTAGTTGCTAGCGGGGAAGGGTCCTCCTACAATGAGCAGTTCTTC.

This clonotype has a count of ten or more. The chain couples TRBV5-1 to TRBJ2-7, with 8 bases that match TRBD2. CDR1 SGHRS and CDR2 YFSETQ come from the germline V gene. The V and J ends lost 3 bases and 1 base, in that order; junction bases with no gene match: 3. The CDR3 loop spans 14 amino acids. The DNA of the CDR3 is TGCGCCAGCAGCTGGGGACTAGGTTCCTACGAGCAGTACTTC. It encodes CASSWGLGSYEQYF. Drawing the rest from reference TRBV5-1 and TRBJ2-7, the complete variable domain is KAGVTQTPRYLIKTRGQQVTLSCSPISGHRSVSWYQQTPGQGLQFLFEYFSETQRNKGNFPGRFSGRQFSNSRSEMNVSTLELGDSALYLCASSWGLGSYEQYFGPGTRLTVT.

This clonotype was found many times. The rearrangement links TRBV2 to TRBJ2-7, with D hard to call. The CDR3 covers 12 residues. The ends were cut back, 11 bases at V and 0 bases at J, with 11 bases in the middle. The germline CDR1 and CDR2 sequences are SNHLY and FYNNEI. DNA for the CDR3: TGTGCCGGAAGCGACCACTCCTACGAGCAGTACTTC. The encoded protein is CAGSDHSYEQYF.